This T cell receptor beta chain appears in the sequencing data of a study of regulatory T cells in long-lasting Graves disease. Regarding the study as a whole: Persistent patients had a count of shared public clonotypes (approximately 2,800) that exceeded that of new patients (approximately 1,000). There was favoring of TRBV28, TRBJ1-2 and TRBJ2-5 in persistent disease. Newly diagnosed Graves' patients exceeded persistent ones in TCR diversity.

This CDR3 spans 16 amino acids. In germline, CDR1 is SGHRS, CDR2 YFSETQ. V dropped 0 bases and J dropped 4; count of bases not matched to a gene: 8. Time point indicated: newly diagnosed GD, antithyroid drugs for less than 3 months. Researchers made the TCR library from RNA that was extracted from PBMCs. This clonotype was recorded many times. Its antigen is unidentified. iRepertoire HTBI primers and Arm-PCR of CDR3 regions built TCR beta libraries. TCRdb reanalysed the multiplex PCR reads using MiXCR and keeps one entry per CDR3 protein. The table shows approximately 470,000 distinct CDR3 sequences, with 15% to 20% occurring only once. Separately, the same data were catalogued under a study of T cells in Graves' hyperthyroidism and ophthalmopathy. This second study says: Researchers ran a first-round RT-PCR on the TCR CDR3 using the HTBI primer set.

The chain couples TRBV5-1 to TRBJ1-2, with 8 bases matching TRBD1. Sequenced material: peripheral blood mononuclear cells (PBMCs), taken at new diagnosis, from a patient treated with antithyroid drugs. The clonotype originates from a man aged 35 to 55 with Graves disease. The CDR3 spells CASSLGTGNVRYGYTF. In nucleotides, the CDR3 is TGCGCCAGCAGCTTGGGGACAGGGAATGTTCGCTATGGCTACACCTTC.